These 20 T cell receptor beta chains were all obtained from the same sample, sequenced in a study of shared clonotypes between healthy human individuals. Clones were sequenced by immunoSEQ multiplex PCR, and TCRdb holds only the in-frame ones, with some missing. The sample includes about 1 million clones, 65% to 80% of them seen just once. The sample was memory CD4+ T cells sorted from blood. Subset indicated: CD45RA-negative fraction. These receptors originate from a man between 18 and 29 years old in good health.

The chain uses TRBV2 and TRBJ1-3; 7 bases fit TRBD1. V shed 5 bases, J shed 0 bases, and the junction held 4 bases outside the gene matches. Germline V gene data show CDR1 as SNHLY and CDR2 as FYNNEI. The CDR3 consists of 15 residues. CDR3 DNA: TGTGCCAGCAGTTGGGGACAGAGCTCTGGAAACACCATATATTTT. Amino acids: CASSWGQSSGNTIYF.

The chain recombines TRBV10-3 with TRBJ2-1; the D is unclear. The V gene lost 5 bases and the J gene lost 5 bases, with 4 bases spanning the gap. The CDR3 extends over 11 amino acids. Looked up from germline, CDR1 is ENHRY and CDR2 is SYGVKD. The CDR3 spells CAISPDNEQFF. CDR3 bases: TGTGCCATCAGTCCGGACAATGAGCAGTTCTTC.

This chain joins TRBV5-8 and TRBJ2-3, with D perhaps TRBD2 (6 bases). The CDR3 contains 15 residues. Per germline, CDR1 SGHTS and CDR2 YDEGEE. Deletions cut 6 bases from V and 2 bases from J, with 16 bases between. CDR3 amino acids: CASTSAGINTDTQYF. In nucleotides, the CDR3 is TGTGCCAGCACCTCGGCGGGGATTAACACAGATACGCAGTATTTT.

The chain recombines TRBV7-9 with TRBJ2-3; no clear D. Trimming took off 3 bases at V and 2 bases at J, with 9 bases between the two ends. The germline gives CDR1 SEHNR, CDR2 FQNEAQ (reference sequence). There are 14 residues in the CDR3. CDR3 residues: CASSFARPTDTQYF. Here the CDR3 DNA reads TGTGCCAGCAGCTTCGCGCGGCCCACAGATACGCAGTATTTT.

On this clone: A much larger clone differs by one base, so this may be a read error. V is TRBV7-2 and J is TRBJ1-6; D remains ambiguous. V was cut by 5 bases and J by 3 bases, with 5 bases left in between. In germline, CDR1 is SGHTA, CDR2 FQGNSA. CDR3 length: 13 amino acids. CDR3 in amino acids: CASSPDYNSPLHF. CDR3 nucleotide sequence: TGTGCCAGCAGCCCGGACTATAATTCACCCCTCCACTTT.

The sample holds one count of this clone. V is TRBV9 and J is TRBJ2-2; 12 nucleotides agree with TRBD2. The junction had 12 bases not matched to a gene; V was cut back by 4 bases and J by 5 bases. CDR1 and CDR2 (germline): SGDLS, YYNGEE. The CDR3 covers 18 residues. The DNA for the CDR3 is TGTGCCAGCAGCCCCCGGACTAGCGGGGCCCCAGGGACCGGGGAGCTGTTTTTT. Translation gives CASSPRTSGAPGTGELFF.

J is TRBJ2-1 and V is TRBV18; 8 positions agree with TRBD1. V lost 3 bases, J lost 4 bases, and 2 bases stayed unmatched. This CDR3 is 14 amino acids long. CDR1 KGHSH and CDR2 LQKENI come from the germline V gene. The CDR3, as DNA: TGTGCCAGCTCACCCCAGGGGGCTTACAATGAGCAGTTCTTC. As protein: CASSPQGAYNEQFF. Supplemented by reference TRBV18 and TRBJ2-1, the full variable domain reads NAGVMQNPRHLVRRRGQEARLRCSPMKGHSHVYWYRQLPEEGLKFMVYLQKENIIDESGMPKERFSAEFPKEGPSILRIQQVVRGDSAAYFCASSPQGAYNEQFFGPGTRLTVL.

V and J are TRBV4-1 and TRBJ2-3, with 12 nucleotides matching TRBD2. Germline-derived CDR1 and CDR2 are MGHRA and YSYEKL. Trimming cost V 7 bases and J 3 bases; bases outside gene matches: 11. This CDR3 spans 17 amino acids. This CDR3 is CASTPSGGALRTDTQYF. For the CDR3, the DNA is TGCGCCAGCACCCCTAGCGGGGGGGCTCTCAGGACAGATACGCAGTATTTT.

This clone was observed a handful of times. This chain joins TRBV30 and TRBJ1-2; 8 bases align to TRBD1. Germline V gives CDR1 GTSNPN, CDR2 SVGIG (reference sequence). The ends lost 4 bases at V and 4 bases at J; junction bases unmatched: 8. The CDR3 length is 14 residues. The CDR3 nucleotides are TGTGCCTGGAATGGACAGGGAAGGGTCTATGGCTACACCTTC. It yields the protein CAWNGQGRVYGYTF.

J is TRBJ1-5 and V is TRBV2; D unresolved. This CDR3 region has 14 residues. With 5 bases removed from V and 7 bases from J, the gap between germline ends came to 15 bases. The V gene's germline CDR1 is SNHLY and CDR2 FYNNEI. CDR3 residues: CASSPQKFGQPQHF. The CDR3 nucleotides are TGTGCCAGCAGTCCCCAAAAGTTCGGGCAGCCCCAGCATTTT.

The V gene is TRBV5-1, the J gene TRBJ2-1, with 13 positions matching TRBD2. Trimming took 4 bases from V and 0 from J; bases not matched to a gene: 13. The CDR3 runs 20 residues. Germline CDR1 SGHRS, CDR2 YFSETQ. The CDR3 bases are TGCGCCAGCAGCCCAATGGACGGACTAGCGGGAGCCACCTCCTACAATGAGCAGTTCTTC. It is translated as CASSPMDGLAGATSYNEQFF.

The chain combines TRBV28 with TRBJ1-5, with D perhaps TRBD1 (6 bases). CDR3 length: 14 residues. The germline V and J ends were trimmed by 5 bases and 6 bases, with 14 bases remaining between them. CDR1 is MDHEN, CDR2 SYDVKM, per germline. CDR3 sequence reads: CASSTEAGAQPQHF. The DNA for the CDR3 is TGTGCCAGCAGTACAGAAGCAGGGGCTCAGCCCCAGCATTTT. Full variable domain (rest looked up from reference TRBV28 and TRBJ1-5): DVKVTQSSRYLVKRTGEKVFLECVQDMDHENMFWYRQDPGLGLRLIYFSYDVKMKEKGDIPEGYSVSREKKERFSLILESASTNQTSMYLCASSTEAGAQPQHFGDGTRLSIL.

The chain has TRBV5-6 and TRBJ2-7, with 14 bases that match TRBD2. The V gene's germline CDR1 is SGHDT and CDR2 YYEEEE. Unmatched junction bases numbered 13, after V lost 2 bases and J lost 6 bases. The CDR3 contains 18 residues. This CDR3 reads CASSLGGTSGRAGTEQYF. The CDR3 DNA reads TGTGCCAGCAGCTTAGGTGGGACTAGCGGGAGAGCAGGAACCGAGCAGTACTTC.

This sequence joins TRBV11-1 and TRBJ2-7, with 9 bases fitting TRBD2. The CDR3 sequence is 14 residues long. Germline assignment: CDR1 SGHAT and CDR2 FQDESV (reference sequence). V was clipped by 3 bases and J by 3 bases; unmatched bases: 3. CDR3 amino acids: CASSLAGGLYEQYF. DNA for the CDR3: TGTGCCAGCAGCTTGGCGGGGGGGCTCTACGAGCAGTACTTC.

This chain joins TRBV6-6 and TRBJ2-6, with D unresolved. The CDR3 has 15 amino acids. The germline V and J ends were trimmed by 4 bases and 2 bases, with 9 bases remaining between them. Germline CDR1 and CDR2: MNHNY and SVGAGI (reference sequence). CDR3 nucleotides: TGTGCCAGCAGTTCTCTCGTAGCTGGGGCCAACGTCCTGACTTTC. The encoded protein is CASSSLVAGANVLTF.

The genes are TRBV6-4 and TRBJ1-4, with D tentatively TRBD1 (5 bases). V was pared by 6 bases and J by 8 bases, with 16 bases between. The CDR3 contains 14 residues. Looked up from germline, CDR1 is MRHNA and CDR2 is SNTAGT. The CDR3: CASRIDSLSEKLFF. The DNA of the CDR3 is TGTGCCAGCAGAATCGACAGTCTATCCGAAAAACTGTTTTTT.

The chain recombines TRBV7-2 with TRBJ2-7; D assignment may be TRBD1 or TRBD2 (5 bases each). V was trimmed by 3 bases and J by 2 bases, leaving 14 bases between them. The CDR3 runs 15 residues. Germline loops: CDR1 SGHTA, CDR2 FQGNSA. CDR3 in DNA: TGTGCCAGCAGCTTCGCCGCCGGGACCGCCTACGAGCAGTACTTC. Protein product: CASSFAAGTAYEQYF.

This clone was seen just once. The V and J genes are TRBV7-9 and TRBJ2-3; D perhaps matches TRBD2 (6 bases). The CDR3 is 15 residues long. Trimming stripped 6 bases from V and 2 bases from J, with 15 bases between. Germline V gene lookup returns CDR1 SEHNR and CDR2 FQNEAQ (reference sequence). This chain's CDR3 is CASSLTGLSTDTQYF. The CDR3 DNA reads TGTGCCAGCAGTCTTACGGGACTCTCCACAGATACGCAGTATTTT.

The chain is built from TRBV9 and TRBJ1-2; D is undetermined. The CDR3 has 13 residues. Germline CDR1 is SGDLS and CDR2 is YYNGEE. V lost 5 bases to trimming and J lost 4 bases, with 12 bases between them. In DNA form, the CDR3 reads TGTGCCAGCAGTCCGCGGGAACTCTATGGCTACACCTTC. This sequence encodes CASSPRELYGYTF.

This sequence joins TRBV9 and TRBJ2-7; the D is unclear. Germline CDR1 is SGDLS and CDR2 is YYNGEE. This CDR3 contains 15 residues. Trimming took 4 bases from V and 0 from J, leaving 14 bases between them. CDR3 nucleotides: TGTGCCAGCAGCCGCCTCGACACCAGCTCCTACGAGCAGTACTTC. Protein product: CASSRLDTSSYEQYF.